The rows below give T cell receptor beta chains drawn from one sample of a study of shared clonotypes between healthy human individuals. Profiled with immunoSEQ multiplex PCR; TCRdb holds only in-frame clones, not every one. The table includes 1.5 million to 1.9 million clones, 95% to 99% detected once. Sequencing was performed on naive CD4+ T cells sorted from blood. All receptors derive from a man between 25 and 39 years old in good health. Both conserved end residues are part of each CDR3. The D gene is left open where the match is weak. Rows give clone size only sometimes, using once, few, many, or a class for an expanded clone.

J | D | V | size | DNA | CDR3
TRBJ2-7 | NA | TRBV5-1 | NA | TGCGCCAGCAGCTTGGTTGAGAGCGCAGGCGAGCAGTACTTC | CASSLVESAGEQYF
TRBJ2-2 | TRBD2 | TRBV5-4 | NA | TGTGCCAGCAGCTTGGGGGTAGCGGGACCGAACACCGGGGAGCTGTTTTTT | CASSLGVAGPNTGELFF
TRBJ2-2 | TRBD1 | TRBV27 | NA | TGTGCCAGCAGCCGCGGACAGGGGGGCACCGGGGAGCTGTTTTTT | CASSRGQGGTGELFF
TRBJ1-5 | TRBD1 | TRBV7-9 | NA | TGTGCCAGCAGCTTGGGACAGTATAATCAGCCCCAGCATTTT | CASSLGQYNQPQHF
TRBJ2-5 | TRBD2 | TRBV5-6 | NA | TGTGCCAGCAGCGTAGGACTAGTCCAAGAGACCCAGTACTTC | CASSVGLVQETQYF
TRBJ2-7 | TRBD2 | TRBV5-5 | NA | TGTGCCAGCAGCCCAACACTAGCGGGAGGCTACGAGCAGTACTTC | CASSPTLAGGYEQYF
TRBJ2-3 | NA | TRBV5-6 | NA | TGTGCCAGCAGTTCAGGGTGGGATACGCAGTATTTT | CASSSGWDTQYF
TRBJ2-7 | NA | TRBV4-3 | once | TGCGCCAGCAGCCAAGCCGTCAGTTACCTCTACGAGCAGTACTTC | CASSQAVSYLYEQYF
TRBJ1-2 | TRBD1 | TRBV18 | NA | TGTGCCAGCTCACCAGAGGGGGCGGTTGAGTATGGCTACACCTTC | CASSPEGAVEYGYTF
TRBJ2-7 | NA | TRBV5-6 | once | TGTGCCAGCAGCTTCGCCCACGAGCAGTACTTC | CASSFAHEQYF
TRBJ2-7 | TRBD1 | TRBV28 | NA | TGTGCCAGCAGAACGGGACAGACATACGAGCAGTACTTC | CASRTGQTYEQYF
TRBJ1-1 | NA | TRBV19 | NA | TGTGCCAGTAGTACCCCCCGTTTCGGTATGAACACTGAAGCTTTCTTT | CASSTPRFGMNTEAFF
TRBJ2-1 | NA | TRBV29-1 | NA | TGCAGCGTTGATCCCCAACGCGGGAATGAGCAGTTCTTC | CSVDPQRGNEQFF
TRBJ2-2 | TRBD2 | TRBV10-3 | NA | TGTGCCATCAGTGAAGGACTAGCGAACACCGGGGAGCTGTTTTTT | CAISEGLANTGELFF
TRBJ2-1 | NA | TRBV18 | NA | TGTGCCAGCTCACATAGCGGATCCTACAATGAGCAGTTCTTC | CASSHSGSYNEQFF
TRBJ2-5 | NA | TRBV6-6 | NA | TGTGCCAGCAGTTCTAACATCAGAATTTCCCAAGAGACCCAGTACTTC | CASSSNIRISQETQYF
TRBJ2-7 | TRBD2 | TRBV9 | NA | TGTGCCAGCAGCGTAGACGGGAGGGCCCACGAGCAGTACTTC | CASSVDGRAHEQYF
TRBJ1-5 | NA | TRBV21-1 | once | TGTGCCAGCATCAATCAGCCCCAGCATTTT | CASINQPQHF
TRBJ2-1 | TRBD1 | TRBV2 | NA | TGTGCCAGCACGAGGGGGCTTCTCAATGAGCAGTTCTTC | CASTRGLLNEQFF
TRBJ2-7 | TRBD2 | TRBV7-2 | once | TGTGCCAGCAGCTCAGGAAGGACTAGCGGGATCGGCGAGCAGTACTTC | CASSSGRTSGIGEQYF
TRBJ2-7 | NA | TRBV2 | NA | TGTGCCAGCAGTGAAAGGACTAAAGCGCAGTACTTC | CASSERTKAQYF
TRBJ2-3 | NA | TRBV25-1 | NA | TGTGCCAGCAGTCAAAGGGGGGGCACAGATACGCAGTATTTT | CASSQRGGTDTQYF
TRBJ2-3 | NA | TRBV9 | NA | TGTGCCAGCAGCGTAGAAGGGAGGGGGACAGATACGCAGTATTTT | CASSVEGRGTDTQYF
TRBJ1-2 | TRBD1 | TRBV5-4 | NA | TGTGCCAGCAGCTTGGCTAAATCATCAGGGGGCTATGGCTACACCTTC | CASSLAKSSGGYGYTF
TRBJ2-7 | TRBD2 | TRBV15 | NA | TGTGCCACCAGCAGGACTAGCGGGAGGGCCCACGAGCAGTACTTC | CATSRTSGRAHEQYF
TRBJ2-5 | NA | TRBV29-1 | NA | TGCAGCGTGAAGGGGACTCAAGAGACCCAGTACTTC | CSVKGTQETQYF
TRBJ1-1 | NA | TRBV7-3 | NA | TGTGCCAGCAGCCACGAGGGGACTGAAGCTTTCTTT | CASSHEGTEAFF
TRBJ1-5 | TRBD1 | TRBV15 | NA | TGTGCCACCACCGCCGCGACAGGGAGAGATACGGGGTACAGCAATCAGCCCCAGCATTTT | CATTAATGRDTGYSNQPQHF
TRBJ2-1 | TRBD1 | TRBV18 | NA | TGTGCCAGCTCACTGAGGGACAGGGTCTCCTACAATGAGCAGTTCTTC | CASSLRDRVSYNEQFF
TRBJ2-1 | NA | TRBV19 | NA | TGTGCCAGTAGTAGGAGAAACTATGAGCAGTTCTTC | CASSRRNYEQFF
TRBJ2-7 | TRBD1 | TRBV7-2 | NA | TGTGCCAGCAGCCCAATAGGGGGACAGGGGGCGGAGTACTTC | CASSPIGGQGAEYF
TRBJ1-5 | NA | TRBV27 | NA | TGTGCCAGCGGGACTCAGGGGTTGCAGCCCCAGCATTTT | CASGTQGLQPQHF
TRBJ1-5 | NA | TRBV28 | NA | TGTGCCAGCAGTTTACCCCGAATGGGAGGAAATCAGCCCCAGCATTTT | CASSLPRMGGNQPQHF
TRBJ1-5 | NA | TRBV7-8 | NA | TGTGCCAGCAGCCCCGTTGTGAGGAGGGATCAGCCCCAGCATTTT | CASSPVVRRDQPQHF
TRBJ2-3 | TRBD2 | TRBV5-1 | NA | TGCGCCAGCAGCTCCGGACTAGCGGGAGGGCAAGATACGCAGTATTTT | CASSSGLAGGQDTQYF
TRBJ2-7 | TRBD1 | TRBV27 | NA | TGTGCCAGCACCCCTTCCGGGACAGGGATGTCAAGCGAGCAGTACTTC | CASTPSGTGMSSEQYF
TRBJ1-3 | TRBD1 | TRBV28 | NA | TGTGCCAGCAGTTTCACAGGGGGTTCGGGAAACACCATATATTTT | CASSFTGGSGNTIYF